This TCR beta chain comes out of a study of PD-L1 blockade in urothelial cancer. Looked up from germline, CDR1 is ENHRY and CDR2 is SYGVKD. V was clipped by 10 bases and J by 5 bases, with 14 bases between them. The CDR3 runs 13 residues. With respect to this clone: Its antigen remains unknown.

Patient sample counts ranged from 1 to 8, pretreatment and on-treatment. Points from the study as a whole: TCR clonality was measured in pretreatment peripheral blood. Clonality below the median predicted better survival.

Data came from immunoSEQ multiplex PCR; TCRdb stores just in-frame clones and leaves some out. The data hold around 56,000 clones, with 86% observed a single time. The TCR sequence derives from a man aged 45-60 years with urothelial cancer. The chain links TRBV10-3 to TRBJ2-2; the D is unclear. The sequencing used PBMCs, collected around atezolizumab (anti-PD-L1) treatment. The CDR3 bases are TGTGCCACACTCTGGCCGGGTACCGGGGAGCTGTTTTTT. Translated, it gives CATLWPGTGELFF.